This T cell receptor (beta chain) was found in a study of human T cells and chemical hapten exposure. Original data processing: TCRs per sample had a median of around 100,000 and ranged from 23,224 to 690,600. TCRdb re-called the RACE reads through MiXCR, storing one row per CDR3 protein. The V and J calls follow TCRdb's processing rather than the paper's. The profile shows some 340,000 distinct CDR3 sequences, around 7% of them singletons. CDR3 length equals 13 residues. Deletions cut 4 bases from V and 7 bases from J, with 13 bases between. Germline CDR1 and CDR2: SGHVS and FNYEAQ. Time point in this sample: patch test 1, 2 weeks after DPC sensitization. Treatment specified: therapeutic diphenylcyclopropenone sensitization with weekly scalp DPC. Each patch test followed a blood draw.

The source is a young woman with alopecia areata. Some clones in this sample may be carry-over from other donors' samples. Sequences were derived from whole blood, sampled in connection with sensitization to the hapten diphenylcyclopropenone (DPC). The J gene is TRBJ1-2, the V gene TRBV7-6, with a possible D match to TRBD1 (6 bases). The CDR3 DNA follows: TGTGCCAGCAGCTCGGAACAGGGACGTGGCTACACCTTC. It yields the protein CASSSEQGRGYTF.